The T cell receptor beta chain described here comes from a study of blood T cells in healthy people across ages. Study observations and caveats: The unsorted PBMCs prevented any conclusive comparison of naive versus antigen-experienced cells.

The germline V gene encodes CDR1 SGHDT and CDR2 YYEEEE. The V segment lost 0 bases and the J segment 6 bases; nucleotides outside the gene matches: 16. CDR3 size: 18 residues. Isolation yielded PBMCs, at least 6.5 million per sample, in every case. Points on this clonotype: Its matching antigen is unknown.

A J-beta primer mix and a sample-barcoded 5' primer were used in a second PCR of about 6 to 12 cycles. TCRdb itself ran the 5' RACE reads through MiXCR, one entry per CDR3 protein. The sample has some 900,000 distinct CDR3 sequences, 40% to 60% seen once. The TCR originated in a man in his thirties or forties in good health. V and J are TRBV5-6 and TRBJ1-2; 8 bases are shared with TRBD1. Sequencing was carried out using blood. CDR3 sequence reads: CASSLGSGGANSPHGYTF. The CDR3 region has the DNA TGTGCCAGCAGCTTGGGATCAGGGGGCGCAAATAGTCCCCATGGCTACACCTTC. Variable domain in full (rest from reference TRBV5-6 and TRBJ1-2): DAGVTQSPTHLIKTRGQQVTLRCSPKSGHDTVSWYQQALGQGPQFIFQYYEEEERQRGNFPDRFSGHQFPNYSSELNVNALLLGDSALYLCASSLGSGGANSPHGYTFGSGTRLTVV.